This paragraph covers one TCR beta chain sequence. Generated by immunoSEQ multiplex PCR, the TCRdb table keeps only in-frame clones and is missing some. The table lists some 2,400,000 clones, approximately 94% of them singletons. The source of the sample is a study of shared clonotypes between healthy human individuals. The CDR3 sequence is 18 residues long. Germline CDR1 MNHNS, CDR2 SASEGT. V was clipped by 3 bases and J by 0 bases; unmatched bases: 11. The TCR originated in a man between 18 and 35 years old in good health. Sequencing was performed on naive CD4+ T cells sorted from blood. Subset indicated: CD45RA+ positively selected. The V and J genes are TRBV6-1 and TRBJ2-4; 7 bases line up with TRBD2. CDR3 sequence (DNA): TGTGCCAGCAGTGATAAAATTGCGGGAGAACTAGCCAAAAACATTCAGTACTTC. It specifies CASSDKIAGELAKNIQYF.